These T cell receptor beta chains were read from a single sample in a study of cytotoxic CD8 clonotypes in ibrutinib-treated CLL. TCRdb's table, derived via immunoSEQ multiplex PCR, lists solely in-frame clones and lacks some. The data contain about 50,000 clones, around 78% of them singletons. Material: PBMCs, obtained after 24 months of ibrutinib treatment. The source is a human donor with chronic lymphocytic leukemia. CDR3s include the opening cysteine and the closing phenylalanine or tryptophan. The D gene is left open where the match is weak. A row's size may be missing; if present it is once, few, many or a size class.

V	size	J	length	D	CDR3	DNA
TRBV19	NA	TRBJ1-5	16	TRBD1	CASSKQTGGAGQPQHF	TGTGCCAGTAGTAAGCAAACAGGGGGCGCGGGTCAGCCCCAGCATTTT
TRBV29-1	NA	TRBJ2-3	15	NA	CSAPGGGVVGDTQYF	TGCAGCGCTCCGGGTGGGGGAGTCGTGGGAGATACGCAGTATTTT
TRBV4-1	NA	TRBJ2-2	16	TRBD2	CASRKEGGTSPGELFF	TGCGCCAGCAGGAAAGAGGGGGGGACTAGCCCCGGGGAGCTGTTTTTT
TRBV10-3	NA	TRBJ2-5	14	NA	CAISPRQGRETQYF	TGTGCCATCAGCCCTCGGCAGGGGAGGGAGACCCAGTACTTC
TRBV6-5	once	TRBJ2-7	12	NA	CASSWVINEQYF	TGTGCCAGCAGTTGGGTTATCAACGAGCAGTACTTC
TRBV4-3	NA	TRBJ2-5	16	TRBD2	CASSPWLAGAGETQYF	TGCGCCAGCAGCCCCTGGCTAGCGGGAGCAGGGGAGACCCAGTACTTC
TRBV27	few	TRBJ2-2	14	NA	CASSPRSVTGELFF	TGTGCCAGCAGTCCCCGCTCGGTAACCGGGGAGCTGTTTTTT
TRBV11-1	NA	TRBJ2-1	15	NA	CASSLVGGIRNEQFF	TGTGCCAGCAGCTTAGTCGGGGGCATTAGGAATGAGCAGTTCTTC
TRBV15	NA	TRBJ2-5	15	TRBD1	CATSPRTGTGATQYF	TGTGCCACCAGCCCACGGACAGGGACGGGAGCGACCCAGTACTTC
TRBV30	NA	TRBJ1-3	14	NA	CACTPGGSGNTIYF	TGTGCCTGCACTCCGGGGGGCTCTGGAAACACCATATATTTT
TRBV28	NA	TRBJ2-3	16	NA	CASSLLTLGVADTQYF	TGTGCCAGCAGTTTACTGACCTTAGGGGTCGCAGATACGCAGTATTTT
TRBV6-5	NA	TRBJ1-1	12	NA	CASTPGGTEAFF	TGTGCCAGCACCCCCGGAGGGACTGAAGCTTTCTTT
TRBV7-2	NA	TRBJ1-1	15	TRBD1	CASSRQGGFRDEAFF	TGTGCCAGCAGCCGACAGGGGGGCTTTAGGGATGAAGCTTTCTTT
TRBV20-1	NA	TRBJ2-7	11	NA	CSASRVDEQYF	TGCAGTGCTAGCCGGGTAGACGAGCAGTACTTC
TRBV7-8	once	TRBJ2-5	18	TRBD2	CASSPQVPLADSQETQYF	TGTGCCAGCAGCCCCCAGGTTCCACTAGCGGACTCCCAAGAGACCCAGTACTTC
TRBV5-4	NA	TRBJ2-2	17	NA	CASSLVGSAQSYGELFF	TGTGCCAGCAGCTTGGTAGGGTCAGCCCAGAGTTACGGGGAGCTGTTTTTT
TRBV9	once	TRBJ2-4	15	NA	CASSVGDRIKNIQYF	TGTGCCAGCAGCGTAGGCGACAGAATCAAAAACATTCAGTACTTC
TRBV10-3	NA	TRBJ1-1	14	NA	CAIIKQLGNTEAFF	TGTGCCATCATCAAACAACTTGGGAACACTGAAGCTTTCTTT
TRBV7-8	NA	TRBJ2-5	13	NA	CASSSDPQETQYF	TGTGCCAGCAGCTCGGACCCCCAAGAGACCCAGTACTTC
TRBV4-1	NA	TRBJ2-1	13	NA	CASSKATGLEQFF	TGCGCCAGCAGCAAAGCTACCGGTTTAGAGCAGTTCTTC
TRBV18	NA	TRBJ1-2	16	TRBD1	CASSTGTGGFAGGYTF	TGTGCCAGCTCAACTGGGACAGGGGGATTCGCAGGTGGCTACACCTTC
TRBV29-1	NA	TRBJ2-4	12	TRBD1	CGLQGAKNIQYF	TGCGGTCTACAGGGGGCCAAAAACATTCAGTACTTC
TRBV19	NA	TRBJ2-1	16	TRBD2	CASNIGSGRVSNEQFF	TGTGCCAGTAATATAGGGAGCGGGAGGGTAAGTAATGAGCAGTTCTTC
TRBV7-2	NA	TRBJ2-1	14	TRBD2	CASSEGLADNEQFF	TGTGCCAGCAGCGAGGGACTAGCGGACAATGAGCAGTTCTTC
TRBV7-3	NA	TRBJ2-2	12	NA	CASGRPEGELFF	TGTGCCAGCGGCCGTCCCGAGGGGGAGCTGTTTTTT
TRBV5-1	few	TRBJ2-3	18	TRBD1	CASSLGDRGPLGTDTQYF	TGCGCCAGCAGCTTGGGGGACAGAGGCCCCTTGGGCACAGATACGCAGTATTTT
TRBV11-2	NA	TRBJ2-5	19	TRBD2	CASSFPGLAGGLIQETQYF	TGTGCCAGCAGCTTCCCCGGGTTAGCGGGAGGCCTAATCCAAGAGACCCAGTACTTC
TRBV4-3	NA	TRBJ1-4	15	NA	CASSQEGGAGEKLFF	TGCGCCAGCAGCCAAGAGGGGGGCGCTGGGGAAAAACTGTTTTTT
TRBV7-8	NA	TRBJ2-5	13	NA	CASSQRLTETQYF	TGTGCCAGCAGTCAGCGGTTAACGGAGACCCAGTACTTC
TRBV7-9	few	TRBJ1-2	15	NA	CASSSPRPGAWGYTF	TGTGCCAGCAGCTCCCCTAGGCCGGGGGCGTGGGGCTACACCTTC
TRBV7-9	NA	TRBJ2-1	16	NA	CASSPPGAGQNNEQFF	TGTGCCAGCAGCCCCCCAGGAGCGGGCCAAAACAATGAGCAGTTCTTC
TRBV10-3	NA	TRBJ2-1	13	TRBD2	CAITNTAGVEQFF	TGTGCCATCACAAACACCGCGGGAGTTGAGCAGTTCTTC
TRBV29-1	NA	TRBJ2-7	12	NA	CSVAGTSYEQYF	TGCAGCGTAGCAGGTACGTCCTACGAGCAGTACTTC
TRBV28	few	TRBJ2-7	15	TRBD2	CASSLPGLAGDEQYF	TGTGCCAGCAGCTTACCGGGACTAGCGGGAGACGAGCAGTACTTC
TRBV13	NA	TRBJ2-1	16	NA	CASSSPDISSYNEQFF	TGTGCCAGCAGCTCCCCTGACATCAGCTCCTACAATGAGCAGTTCTTC
TRBV19	NA	TRBJ1-5	15	NA	CASREGVVSNQPQHF	TGTGCCAGTAGGGAGGGAGTAGTTAGCAATCAGCCCCAGCATTTT
TRBV5-6	NA	TRBJ1-6	15	NA	CASSFRGSYNSPLHF	TGTGCCAGCAGCTTTAGGGGCTCCTATAATTCACCCCTCCACTTT
TRBV25-1	NA	TRBJ2-1	17	TRBD2	CASSKSTPGLATGVAFF	TGTGCCAGCAGTAAAAGTACACCGGGACTAGCAACGGGCGTGGCGTTCTTC
TRBV4-1	few	TRBJ1-1	15	NA	CASSQPGRVNTEAFF	TGCGCCAGCAGCCAGCCGGGACGGGTTAACACTGAAGCTTTCTTT
TRBV9	few	TRBJ1-1	14	NA	CASSVTQGSTEAFF	TGTGCCAGCAGCGTAACCCAGGGGAGCACTGAAGCTTTCTTT
TRBV30	NA	TRBJ2-7	14	NA	CALLEATYGYEQYF	TGTGCCTTGTTAGAGGCAACATACGGGTACGAGCAGTACTTC
TRBV4-1	NA	TRBJ2-3	17	TRBD2	CASSQGGLAGNTDTQYF	TGCGCCAGCAGCCAAGGGGGACTAGCGGGAAACACAGATACGCAGTATTTT